The 8 T cell receptor beta chains given below trace back to one sample, sequenced in a study of shared clonotypes between healthy human individuals. Generated by immunoSEQ multiplex PCR, the TCRdb table keeps only in-frame clones and is missing some. This table has approximately 2.3 million clones, over 85% appearing once. Sequences were obtained from naive CD4+ T cells from PBMCs. Subset indicated: CD45RA+ positively selected. Receptors were obtained from a man aged 18-30 years in good health. Some clones in this sample may be carry-over from other donors' samples.

The chain links TRBV5-4 to TRBJ2-1; 13 nucleotides agree with TRBD2. CDR1 and CDR2 (germline): SGHNT, YYREEE (reference sequence). This CDR3 contains 15 residues. V trimming: 3 bases; J trimming: 7 bases; junction bases outside the gene matches: 4. The CDR3 protein is CASSSRTSGSNEQFF. CDR3 sequence (DNA): TGTGCCAGCAGCTCACGGACTAGCGGGAGTAATGAGCAGTTCTTC.

CDR3 sequence: CASSPAGLAGEYEQYF. The CDR3 DNA sequence: TGTGCCAGCTCACCAGCGGGACTAGCGGGAGAATACGAGCAGTACTTC. V usage is TRBV18 and J usage is TRBJ2-7, with 14 bases fitting TRBD2. The CDR3 spans 16 residues. The germline V gene has CDR1 KGHSH and CDR2 LQKENI. With V trimmed by 2 bases and J by 4 bases, 4 bases remained unmatched.

This rearrangement joins TRBV9 to TRBJ2-1, with D uncertain. Germline V gene lookup returns CDR1 SGDLS and CDR2 YYNGEE. Deletions cut 4 bases from V and 5 bases from J, with 10 bases between. CDR3 length equals 13 residues. For the CDR3, the DNA is TGTGCCAGCAGCCCCCGGGCTAACAATGAGCAGTTCTTC. Translation gives CASSPRANNEQFF.

The J gene is TRBJ2-1, the V gene TRBV7-3, with D uncertain. CDR1 is SGHTA, CDR2 FQGTGA, per germline. The germline V and J ends were trimmed by 1 base and 10 bases, with 17 bases remaining between them. CDR3 length: 15 amino acids. CDR3 residues: CASSLISNSEEEQFF. CDR3 in DNA: TGTGCCAGCAGCTTAATCTCGAACTCTGAGGAGGAGCAGTTCTTC.

The chain's CDR3 is CASSLRHGGANVLTF. The DNA of the CDR3 is TGTGCCAGCAGCTTAAGGCACGGCGGGGCCAACGTCCTGACTTTC. This chain connects TRBV7-3 to TRBJ2-6; D gene uncertain. The CDR3 is 15 amino acids. The V end was cut by 1 base, the J end by 4 bases, with 8 bases between. Germline V CDR1 and CDR2: SGHTA, FQGTGA.

The chain's CDR3 is CASSDPGGTDTQYF. In DNA, the CDR3 is TGTGCCAGCAGCGATCCCGGAGGCACAGATACGCAGTATTTT. V and J are TRBV11-2 and TRBJ2-3; D remains ambiguous. This CDR3 comprises 14 residues. Germline V lookup: CDR1 SGHAT, CDR2 FQNNGV. The V end lost 5 bases, the J end lost 1 base, and 10 bases lay between the germline ends.

The gene calls are TRBV18 and TRBJ1-4; D uncertain. Deletions cut 3 bases from V and 6 bases from J, with 8 bases between. The CDR3 is 13 residues long. CDR1 is KGHSH and CDR2 is LQKENI in the germline V gene. In nucleotides, the CDR3 is TGTGCCAGCTCACCGCGACAAGATGAAAAACTGTTTTTT. The encoded protein is CASSPRQDEKLFF.

This chain joins TRBV19 and TRBJ2-1; 11 bases match TRBD2. This CDR3 spans 16 amino acids. With 5 bases clipped from V and 0 bases from J, the junction kept 3 bases outside the gene matches. Per germline, CDR1 LNHDA and CDR2 SQIVND (reference sequence). This CDR3 reads CASSLAGGSSYNEQFF. Here the CDR3 DNA reads TGTGCCAGTAGTTTAGCGGGAGGGTCCTCCTACAATGAGCAGTTCTTC.